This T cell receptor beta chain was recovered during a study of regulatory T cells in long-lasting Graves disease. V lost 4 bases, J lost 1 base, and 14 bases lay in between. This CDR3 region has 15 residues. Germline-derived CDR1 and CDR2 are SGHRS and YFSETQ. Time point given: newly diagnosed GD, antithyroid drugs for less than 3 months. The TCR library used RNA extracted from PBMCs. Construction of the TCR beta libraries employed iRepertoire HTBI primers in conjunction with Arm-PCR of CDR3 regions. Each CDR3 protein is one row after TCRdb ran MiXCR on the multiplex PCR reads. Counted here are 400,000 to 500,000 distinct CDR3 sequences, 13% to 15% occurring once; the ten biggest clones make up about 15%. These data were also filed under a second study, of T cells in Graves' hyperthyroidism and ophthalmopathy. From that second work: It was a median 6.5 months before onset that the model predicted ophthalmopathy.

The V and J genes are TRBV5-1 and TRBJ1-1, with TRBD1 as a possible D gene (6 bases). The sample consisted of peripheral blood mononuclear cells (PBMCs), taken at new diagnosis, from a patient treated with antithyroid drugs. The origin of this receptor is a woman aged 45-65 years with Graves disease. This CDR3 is CASSPGGGPNTEAFF. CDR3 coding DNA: TGCGCCAGCAGCCCGGGGGGGGGGCCGAACACTGAAGCTTTCTTT.